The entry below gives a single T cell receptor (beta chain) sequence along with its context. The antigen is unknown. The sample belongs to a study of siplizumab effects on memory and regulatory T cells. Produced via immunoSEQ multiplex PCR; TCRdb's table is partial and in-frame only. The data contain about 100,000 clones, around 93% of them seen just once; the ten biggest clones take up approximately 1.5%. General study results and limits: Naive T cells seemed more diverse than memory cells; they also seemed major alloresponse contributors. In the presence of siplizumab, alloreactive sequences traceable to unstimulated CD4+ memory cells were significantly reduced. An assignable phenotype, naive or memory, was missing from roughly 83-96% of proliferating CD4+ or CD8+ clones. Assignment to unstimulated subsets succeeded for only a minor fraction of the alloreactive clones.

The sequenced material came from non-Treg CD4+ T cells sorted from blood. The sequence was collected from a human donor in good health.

CDR3 residues: CASSLAGTSGGAETQYF. Written as DNA, the CDR3 is TGTGCCAGCAGCTTGGCCGGGACTAGCGGGGGGGCAGAGACCCAGTACTTC. This sequence joins TRBV5-6 and TRBJ2-5; 16 bases are shared with TRBD2. V shed 0 bases and J 4 bases; nucleotides not matched to a gene: 3. Germline CDR1 SGHDT, CDR2 YYEEEE. This CDR3 spans 17 amino acids.